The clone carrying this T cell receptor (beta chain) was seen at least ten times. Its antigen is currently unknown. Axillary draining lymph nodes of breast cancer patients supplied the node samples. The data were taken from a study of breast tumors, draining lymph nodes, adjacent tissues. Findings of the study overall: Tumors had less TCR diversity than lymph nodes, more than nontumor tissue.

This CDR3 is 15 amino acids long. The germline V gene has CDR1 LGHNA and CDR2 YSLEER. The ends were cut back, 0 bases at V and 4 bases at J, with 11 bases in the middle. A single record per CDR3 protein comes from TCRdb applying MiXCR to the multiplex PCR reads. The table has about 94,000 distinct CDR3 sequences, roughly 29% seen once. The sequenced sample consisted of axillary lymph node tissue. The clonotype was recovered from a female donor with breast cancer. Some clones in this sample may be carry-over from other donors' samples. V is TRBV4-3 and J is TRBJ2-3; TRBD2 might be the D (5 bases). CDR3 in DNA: TGCGCCAGCAGCCAAGATATGCGGGCGGCAGATACGCAGTATTTT. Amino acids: CASSQDMRAADTQYF.